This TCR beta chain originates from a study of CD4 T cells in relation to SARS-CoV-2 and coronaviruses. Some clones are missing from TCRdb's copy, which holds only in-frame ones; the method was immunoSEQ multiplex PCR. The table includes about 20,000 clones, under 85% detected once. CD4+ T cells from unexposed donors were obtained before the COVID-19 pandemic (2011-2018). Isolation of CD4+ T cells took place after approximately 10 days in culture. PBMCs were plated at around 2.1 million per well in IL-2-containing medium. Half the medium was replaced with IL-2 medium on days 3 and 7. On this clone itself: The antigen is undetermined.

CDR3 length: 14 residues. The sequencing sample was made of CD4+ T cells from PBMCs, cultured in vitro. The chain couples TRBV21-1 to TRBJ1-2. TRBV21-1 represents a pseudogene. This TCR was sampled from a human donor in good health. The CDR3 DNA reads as TGTGCCAGCAGCAAACGGGGGGGATTGTATGGCTACACCTTC. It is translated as CASSKRGGLYGYTF.